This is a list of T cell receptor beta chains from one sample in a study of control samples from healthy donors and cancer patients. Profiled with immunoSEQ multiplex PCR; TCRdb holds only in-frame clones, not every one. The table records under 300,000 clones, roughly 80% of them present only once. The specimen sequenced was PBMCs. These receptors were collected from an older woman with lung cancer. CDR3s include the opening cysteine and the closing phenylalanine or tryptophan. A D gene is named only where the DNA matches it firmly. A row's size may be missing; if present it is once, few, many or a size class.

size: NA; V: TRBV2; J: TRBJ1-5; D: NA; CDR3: CASSEGALSNQPQHF; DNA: TGTGCCAGCAGTGAAGGGGCACTTAGCAATCAGCCCCAGCATTTT
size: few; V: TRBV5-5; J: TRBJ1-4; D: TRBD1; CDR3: CASSWGQGAEKLFF; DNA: TGTGCCAGCAGCTGGGGACAGGGGGCTGAAAAACTGTTTTTT
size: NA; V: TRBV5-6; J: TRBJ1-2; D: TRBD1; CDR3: CASSTWTGIDGYTF; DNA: TGTGCCAGCAGCACCTGGACAGGGATCGACGGCTACACCTTC
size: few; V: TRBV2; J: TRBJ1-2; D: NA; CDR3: CASSEARGEGYGYTF; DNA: TGTGCCAGCAGTGAAGCGCGAGGGGAAGGCTATGGCTACACCTTC
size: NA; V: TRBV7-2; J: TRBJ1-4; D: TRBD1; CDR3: CASSSDRDAEKLFF; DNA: TGTGCCAGCAGCTCGGACAGGGACGCTGAAAAACTGTTTTTT
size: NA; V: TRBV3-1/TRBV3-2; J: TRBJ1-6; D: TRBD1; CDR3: CASSRPLTGGNSPLHF; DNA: TGTGCCAGCAGCCGCCCTCTGACAGGGGGTAATTCACCCCTCCACTTT
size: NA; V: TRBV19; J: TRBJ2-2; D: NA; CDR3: CASSIGQRGAALFF; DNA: TGTGCCAGTAGTATAGGTCAGCGCGGCGCGGCGCTGTTTTTT
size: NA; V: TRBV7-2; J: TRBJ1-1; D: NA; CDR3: CASSLDFALGPEAFF; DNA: TGTGCCAGCAGCCTTGACTTTGCTTTAGGGCCTGAAGCTTTCTTT
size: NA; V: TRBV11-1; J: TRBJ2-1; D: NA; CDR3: CASSPAGSAFYNEQFF; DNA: TGTGCCAGCAGCCCCGCGGGGTCGGCGTTCTACAATGAGCAGTTCTTC
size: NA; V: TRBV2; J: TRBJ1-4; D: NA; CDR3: CASRGLLDATNEKLFF; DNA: TGTGCCAGCCGCGGCCTTTTAGATGCAACTAATGAAAAACTGTTTTTT
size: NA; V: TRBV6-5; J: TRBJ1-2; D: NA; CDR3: CASSYSIGANYGYTF; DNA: TGTGCCAGCAGTTACTCGATAGGAGCTAACTATGGCTACACCTTC
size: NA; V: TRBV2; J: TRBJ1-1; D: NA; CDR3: CASIIDGDAEAFF; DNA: TGTGCCAGCATCATAGACGGTGACGCTGAAGCTTTCTTT
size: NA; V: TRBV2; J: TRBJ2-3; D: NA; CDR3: CASSEAGAGWAQDTQYF; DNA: TGTGCCAGCAGTGAAGCGGGGGCGGGGTGGGCACAAGATACGCAGTATTTT
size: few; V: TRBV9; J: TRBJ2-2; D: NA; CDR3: CASSVGQAHTGELFF; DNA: TGTGCCAGCAGCGTAGGACAGGCCCACACCGGGGAGCTGTTTTTT
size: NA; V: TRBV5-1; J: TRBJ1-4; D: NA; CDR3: CASSFSGEKLFF; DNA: TGCGCCAGCAGCTTCAGTGGGGAAAAACTGTTTTTT
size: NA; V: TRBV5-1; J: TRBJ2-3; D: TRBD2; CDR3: CASSGGTSGRAYTDTQYF; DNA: TGCGCCAGCAGCGGTGGGACTAGCGGGAGGGCCTATACAGATACGCAGTATTTT
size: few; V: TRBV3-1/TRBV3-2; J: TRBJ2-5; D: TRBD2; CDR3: CGAEASGSGKTQYF; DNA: TGTGGTGCGGAGGCTAGCGGGAGCGGGAAGACCCAGTACTTC
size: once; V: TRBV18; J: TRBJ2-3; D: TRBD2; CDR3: CASSPPTTAGGDTQYF; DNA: TGTGCCAGCTCACCCCCGACCACCGCGGGAGGAGATACGCAGTATTTT
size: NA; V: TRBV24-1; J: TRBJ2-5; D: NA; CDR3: CATSDVKGYQETQYF; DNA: TGTGCCACCAGTGATGTAAAAGGATACCAAGAGACCCAGTACTTC
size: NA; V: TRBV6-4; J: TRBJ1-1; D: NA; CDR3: CASSAEMNTEAFF; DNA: TGTGCCAGCAGTGCAGAGATGAACACTGAAGCTTTCTTT